The 5 T cell receptor beta chains below all came from one sample that was sequenced in a study of blood T cell repertoires in COVID-19. Data came from immunoSEQ multiplex PCR; TCRdb stores just in-frame clones and leaves some out. The sample yields roughly 330,000 clones, around nine tenths seen once. The sample consisted of PBMCs or T cells enriched from blood (not recorded which). These receptor sequences come from a man aged 25-40 years who had recovered from COVID-19.

The genes are TRBV10-3 and TRBJ1-1, with 9 bases fitting TRBD1. The V and J ends lost 6 bases and 6 bases, in that order; junction bases with no gene match: 5. The CDR3 extends over 13 amino acids. CDR1 and CDR2 from the germline V gene are ENHRY and SYGVKD. The CDR3, as DNA: TGTGCCATCAGCGAACAGGGGGCCCCTGAAGCTTTCTTT. Translating it yields CAISEQGAPEAFF.

The chain employs TRBV3-1 (or the pseudogene TRBV3-2) and TRBJ2-1; 7 bases map to TRBD2. The germline CDR1 and CDR2 sequences are LGHDT and YNNKEL (reference sequence). The CDR3 extends over 14 amino acids. Trimming cost V 2 bases and J 2 bases; bases outside gene matches: 0. In DNA form, the CDR3 reads TGTGCCAGCAGCCAACGGGGGGCCTACAATGAGCAGTTCTTC. It is translated as CASSQRGAYNEQFF.

V is TRBV5-1 and J is TRBJ2-1, with a tentative D call TRBD1 (5 bases). V lost 0 bases to trimming and J lost 5 bases, with 12 bases between them. The germline V gene encodes CDR1 SGHRS and CDR2 YFSETQ. The CDR3 length is 15 residues. The CDR3 loop is CASSLEAGLNNEQFF. CDR3 DNA: TGCGCCAGCAGCTTGGAGGCAGGGCTCAACAATGAGCAGTTCTTC. The variable domain in full, completed from reference TRBV5-1 and TRBJ2-1, reads KAGVTQTPRYLIKTRGQQVTLSCSPISGHRSVSWYQQTPGQGLQFLFEYFSETQRNKGNFPGRFSGRQFSNSRSEMNVSTLELGDSALYLCASSLEAGLNNEQFFGPGTRLTVL.

This chain links TRBV6-5 with TRBJ1-1, with unresolved D. The CDR3 is 15 amino acids. CDR1 and CDR2 from the germline V gene are MNHEY and SVGAGI. With 6 bases removed from V and 3 bases from J, the gap between germline ends came to 17 bases. The chain's CDR3 is CASRKDFSGDTEAFF. CDR3 nucleotide sequence: TGTGCCAGCAGGAAAGACTTTTCCGGCGACACTGAAGCTTTCTTT.

The rearrangement links TRBV9 to TRBJ2-3; TRBD1 might be the D (6 bases). The germline gives CDR1 SGDLS, CDR2 YYNGEE. CDR3 size: 14 residues. V lost 0 bases to trimming and J lost 5 bases, with 10 bases between them. CDR3 sequence: CASSVDTGRDTQYF. For the CDR3, the DNA is TGTGCCAGCAGCGTAGACACAGGGAGAGATACGCAGTATTTT.